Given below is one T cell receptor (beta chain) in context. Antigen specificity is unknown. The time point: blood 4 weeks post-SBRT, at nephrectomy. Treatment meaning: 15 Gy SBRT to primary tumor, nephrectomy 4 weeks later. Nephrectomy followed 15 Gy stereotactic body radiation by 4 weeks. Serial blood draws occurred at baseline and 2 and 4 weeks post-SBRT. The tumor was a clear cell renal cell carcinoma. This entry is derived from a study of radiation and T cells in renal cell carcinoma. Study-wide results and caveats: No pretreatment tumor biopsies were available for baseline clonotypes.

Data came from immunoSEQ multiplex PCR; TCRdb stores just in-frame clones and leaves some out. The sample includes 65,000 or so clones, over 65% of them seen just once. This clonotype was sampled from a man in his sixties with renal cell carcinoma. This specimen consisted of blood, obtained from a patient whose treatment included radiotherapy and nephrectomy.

CDR3 coding DNA: TGTGCCAGCAGTGACTGGACACGCAATCAGCCCCAGCATTTT. Residues: CASSDWTRNQPQHF. The V and J genes are TRBV2 and TRBJ1-5; D is perhaps TRBD1 (5 bases). The length of the CDR3 is 14 residues. Germline V CDR1 and CDR2: SNHLY, FYNNEI. V lost 3 bases and J lost 2, with 8 bases in between.